A single sample is the source of the 12 T cell receptor beta chains below, sequenced in a study of blood T cells in healthy people across ages. Combining a sample-barcoded 5' primer with a J-beta primer mix, a second PCR ran for 7 to 11 cycles. From the 5' RACE reads, TCRdb called clonotypes with MiXCR, one entry per CDR3 protein. The sample has about 1.5 million distinct CDR3 sequences; 40% to 45% are singletons. Sample: blood. The receptors shown here come from a woman between 18 and 29 years old in good health.

The V and J genes are TRBV20-1 and TRBJ2-4; 7 bases agree with TRBD1. This CDR3 comprises 14 residues. V trimming: 0 bases; J trimming: 3 bases; junction bases outside the gene matches: 2. CDR1 is DFQATT and CDR2 is SNEGSKA in the germline V gene (reference sequence). The CDR3 region is CSARDPGGKNIQYF. The CDR3 bases are TGCAGTGCTAGAGATCCAGGGGGCAAAAACATTCAGTACTTC.

The chain's CDR3 is CASSFGGTGSYEQYF. The CDR3 DNA sequence: TGTGCCAGCAGTTTCGGGGGGACTGGATCTTACGAGCAGTACTTC. This chain connects TRBV28 to TRBJ2-7; 7 positions agree with TRBD2. The CDR3 length is 15 residues. CDR1 and CDR2 (germline): MDHEN, SYDVKM. Trimming cost V 3 bases and J 4 bases; bases outside gene matches: 9.

CDR3 bases: TGTGCCAGCAAACCGGACAGGGACCCCCTAGGCTACACCTTC. This encodes CASKPDRDPLGYTF. The V gene is TRBV6-5, the J gene TRBJ1-2, with 8 positions matching TRBD1. The CDR3 extends over 14 amino acids. V was pared by 7 bases and J by 8 bases, with 12 bases of the junction left unmatched. Germline CDR1 is MNHEY and CDR2 is SVGAGI.

The chain combines TRBV20-1 with TRBJ2-5; 7 bases are a match to TRBD2. Germline lookup yields CDR1 DFQATT and CDR2 SNEGSKA (reference sequence). This CDR3 has 15 amino acids. V gave up 3 bases and J gave up 0 bases; unmatched junction bases: 7. The CDR3 DNA is TGCAGTGCTAGCGGTAGCGGGTGGTACCAAGAGACCCAGTACTTC. Amino acid sequence: CSASGSGWYQETQYF.

About this clonotype: This clone may be a read error of a much larger clone one base away. CDR3 in amino acids: CALSDSLTEAFF. CDR3 nucleotides: TGTGCCTTGAGTGATAGTCTCACTGAAGCTTTCTTT. The genes are TRBV30 and TRBJ1-1, with D unclear. This CDR3 is built from 12 residues. Germline V lookup: CDR1 GTSNPN, CDR2 SVGIG (reference sequence).

This clonotype was found a few times. The V call is TRBV5-1, the J call TRBJ2-3; D gene unclear. V lost 3 bases to trimming and J lost 6 bases, with 11 bases between them. CDR1 SGHRS and CDR2 YFSETQ come from the germline V gene. The CDR3 sequence is 13 residues long. CDR3 in amino acids: CASSSALRDTQYF. The CDR3 DNA reads as TGCGCCAGCAGCTCGGCTTTGAGGGATACGCAGTATTTT.

This sequence joins TRBV12-3 or TRBV12-4 and TRBJ1-5; D ambiguous. Trimming cost V 8 bases and J 0 bases, with 8 bases left between them. CDR3 length equals 13 residues. The CDR3 DNA sequence: TGTGCCAGCCTTAGAGATAGCAATCAGCCCCAGCATTTT. Amino acids: CASLRDSNQPQHF.

This clonotype has more than one count but fewer than ten. The genes are TRBV20-1 and TRBJ2-1; the D is unclear. CDR1 DFQATT and CDR2 SNEGSKA come from the germline V gene (reference sequence). The CDR3 contains 14 residues. V shed 5 bases and J shed 0 bases, with 11 bases lying between them. CDR3 DNA sequence: TGCAGTGCTCCCGGCCGGAGCTCCTACAATGAGCAGTTCTTC. Protein sequence: CSAPGRSSYNEQFF.

The chain links TRBV30 to TRBJ1-1; possibly TRBD1 for D (6 bases). Germline values: CDR1 GTSNPN, CDR2 SVGIG (reference sequence). There are 13 residues in the CDR3. The V end lost 4 bases, the J end lost 6 bases, and 15 bases lay between the germline ends. The CDR3 bases are TGTGCCTGGACAGGGGTTTTTGAGGCTGAAGCTTTCTTT. As protein: CAWTGVFEAEAFF.

For this clonotype: A junction end diverges from the germline sequence, so it may reflect a read error. The chain is built from TRBV27 and TRBJ1-6; D possibly corresponds to TRBD1 (5 bases). There are 11 residues in the CDR3. Germline V gene data show CDR1 as MNHEY and CDR2 as SMNVEV (reference sequence). The DNA for the CDR3 is TGTGCTAGCAGTTTTGGGGGACCCCTCCACTTT. This encodes CASSFGGPLHF.

This clonotype occurred a few times. V usage is TRBV7-6 and J usage is TRBJ2-2; 8 nucleotides agree with TRBD1. Germline trimming cut 2 bases from V and 3 bases from J; bases unmatched to any gene: 5. The germline V gene has CDR1 SGHVS and CDR2 FNYEAQ. This CDR3 is built from 16 residues. This chain's CDR3 is CASSLQAGGYTGELFF. The CDR3 nucleotides read TGTGCCAGCAGCTTACAGGCAGGGGGCTACACCGGGGAGCTGTTTTTT. Supplemented by reference TRBV7-6 and TRBJ2-2, the full variable domain reads GAGVSQSPRYKVTKRGQDVALRCDPISGHVSLYWYRQALGQGPEFLTYFNYEAQQDKSGLPNDRFSAERPEGSISTLTIQRTEQRDSAMYRCASSLQAGGYTGELFFGEGSRLTVL.

The V and J genes are TRBV7-2 and TRBJ2-3, with D hard to call. In germline, CDR1 is SGHTA, CDR2 FQGNSA. Trimming removed 8 bases from V and 4 bases from J, with 10 bases in between. This CDR3 comprises 12 residues. The CDR3 DNA reads TGTGCCAGCCAATGGATCTCAGATACGCAGTATTTT. Protein: CASQWISDTQYF.